This TCR beta chain comes out of a study of Ad26.COV2.S vaccination and SARS-CoV-2 variants (dated by TCRdb to the early 2020s). Concerning the study at large: Vaccine-arm donors were drawn from COV1001, a multicentre, randomized, double-blind, placebo-controlled phase I-IIa trial of Ad26.COV2.S in healthy adults. Ad26.COV2.S was administered intramuscularly at a dose of 5x10^10 or 1x10^11 viral particles, either as one shot or as two shots given 56 days apart. The specificity and breadth of SARS-CoV-2-reactive T cell receptors after Ad26.COV2.S vaccination were assessed by TCRbeta repertoire sequencing. A total of roughly 32 samples were included in the TCR-sequenced set, comprising roughly 19 Ad26.COV2.S vaccine recipients, 5 placebo recipients and 8 SARS-CoV-2 convalescent individuals. Trial participants were randomized into five groups of five: low-dose or high-dose Ad26.COV2.S given once or twice, or placebo on both occasions. Investigators remained blinded to trial group allocation during experiments and outcome assessment.

Study-level results and caveats: Substantial breadth of spike-specific CD8+ and CD4+ T cell responses was reported after vaccination. Vaccine and placebo recipients had comparable non-spike TCR breadth, which fits with the vaccine containing only spike. The study was not powered to compare responses between vaccine doses or regimens. Ad26.COV2.S recipients had higher spike-specific TCR breadth than placebo recipients (P = 0.0014). It was noted by the authors that total T cell responses may have been underestimated by the TCR breadth and depth analyses.

The immunoSEQ Assay was the method used to sequence TCRbeta CDR3 regions. After extraction, genomic DNA underwent amplification by bias-controlled multiplex PCR, followed by high-throughput sequencing. Regarding the original processing steps: Collapsing and filtering of sequences were performed to quantify the absolute abundance of each unique TCRbeta CDR3 region. T cell fraction was estimated by normalizing TCRbeta template counts to usable DNA, with usable DNA measured through amplification of reference genes found in all nucleated cells. Repertoire TCRs were annotated as SARS-CoV-2-specific when V gene, CDR3 amino acid sequence and J gene were exactly matched to a known reactive TCR set. The reference SARS-CoV-2 TCR set was obtained from MIRA and was filtered for enrichment in COVID-19-positive ImmuneCODE repertoires, whereby public or cross-reactive TCRs were removed. Using the MIRA antigens, annotated TCRs were further analysed by specific ORF or by position within an ORF. Breadth was defined as annotated unique rearrangements over total unique productive rearrangements; depth was the summed frequency of those rearrangements. Group comparisons of TCR breadth used two-sided Wilcoxon rank-sum tests. TCRdb holds this immuneACCESS table with in-frame rearrangements only. Some clones are missing; in checked studies, unresolved V genes explain under half, and the rest has no known cause. That table furnishes V, J and clone size, whereas the DNA furnished D and trimming. Counted in this sample were roughly 500,000 clones; around 85% of them appeared once. Of the sample, around 13% falls within the top ten clones.

The sample's treatment or condition label is to be understood as: about 20 received Ad26.COV2.S at low or high dose, single or two shots; 5 received placebo; per-sample allocation not given. For vaccine and placebo recipients, repertoires were sequenced using samples collected on day 63 after the first injection. In Cohort 1b, 25 to 30 adults aged 18-55 years were enrolled at a single site in Boston, USA, between 29 July and 7 August 2020. Ad26.COV2.S was a replication-incompetent adenovirus type 26 vector expressing a prefusion-stabilized SARS-CoV-2 spike protein from the original Wuhan strain. The germline ends are 15 bases apart after V is trimmed by 5 bases and J by 5 bases. From the cysteine up to the phenylalanine, the CDR3 has a length of 14 residues. Solely the CDR3 DNA is kept, with 42 bases framed from the first base. The germline V gene encodes CDR1 MDHEN and CDR2 SYDVKM. About this clone itself: Its recognized antigen is unknown. Per-base qualities were not stored, and no clone one base away is much larger.

The sequences come from peripheral blood, collected in a trial of Ad26.COV2.S vaccine versus placebo. Rearrangement joined TRBV28 to TRBJ1-2, with the D gene call left open. The TCR originated in a person between 18 and 65 years old who received the Ad26.COV2.S COVID-19 vaccine or a placebo. The DNA sequence follows: TGTGCCAGCAGTACAGACCCGCAGGCGTATGGCTACACCTTC. Translation gives CASSTDPQAYGYTF.